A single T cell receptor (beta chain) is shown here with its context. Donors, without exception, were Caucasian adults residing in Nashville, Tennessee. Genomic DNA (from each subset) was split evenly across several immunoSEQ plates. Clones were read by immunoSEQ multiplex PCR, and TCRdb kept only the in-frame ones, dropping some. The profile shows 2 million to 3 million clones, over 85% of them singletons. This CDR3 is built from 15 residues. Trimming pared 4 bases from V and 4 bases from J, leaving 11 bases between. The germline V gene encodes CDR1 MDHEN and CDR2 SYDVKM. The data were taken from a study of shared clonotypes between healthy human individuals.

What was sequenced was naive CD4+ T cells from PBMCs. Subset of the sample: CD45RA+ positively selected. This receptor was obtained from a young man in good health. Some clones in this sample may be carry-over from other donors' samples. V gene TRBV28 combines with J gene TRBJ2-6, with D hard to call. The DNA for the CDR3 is TGTGCCAGCAGTTCAACAGTTCCCGGGGCCAACGTCCTGACTTTC. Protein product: CASSSTVPGANVLTF. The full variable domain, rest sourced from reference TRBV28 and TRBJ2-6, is DVKVTQSSRYLVKRTGEKVFLECVQDMDHENMFWYRQDPGLGLRLIYFSYDVKMKEKGDIPEGYSVSREKKERFSLILESASTNQTSMYLCASSSTVPGANVLTFGAGSRLTVL.